The 2 T cell receptor beta chains below were found in one sample sequenced in a study of low-dose radiotherapy and immunotherapy resistance in tumors. As to time point: after trial treatment. The treatment denotes: LDRT plus nivolumab, ipilimumab, low-dose cyclophosphamide and aspirin (RACIN trial). Priming of first-strand cDNA relied on TRAV- and TRBV-specific primers (covering alpha and beta chains). The PCR that amplified TCRs ran for around 20 cycles, relying on a constant-region primer and a V-primer adapter. TCRdb reanalysed the reads using MiXCR and keeps one entry per CDR3 protein. The sample yields tens of thousands of distinct CDR3 sequences, approximately 22% seen once. The sequenced sample was PBMCs, obtained after low-dose radiotherapy plus immunotherapy. All receptors come from a female donor with ovarian cancer.

With respect to this clonotype: Given a much more abundant clone one base away, this may be a read error. The rearrangement links TRBV7-3 to TRBJ2-3; 7 nucleotides align to TRBD1. The germline V gene encodes CDR1 SGHTA and CDR2 FQGTGA. This CDR3 spans 15 amino acids. DNA of the CDR3: TGTGCCAGCAGCCCCGAAAGGGGGCGAGGAGATACGCATTATTTT. Protein product: CASSPERGRGDTHYF.

There are many counts of this clonotype. The chain couples TRBV6-2 or TRBV6-3 to TRBJ1-4; D gene uncertain. The CDR3 runs 16 residues. V dropped 6 bases and J dropped 4 bases, with 18 bases sitting between them. The germline CDR1 and CDR2 sequences are MNHEY and SVGEGT. CDR3 sequence reads: CASRKTNEGINEKLFF. The CDR3 coding sequence is TGTGCCAGCAGGAAAACAAACGAAGGGATTAATGAAAAACTGTTTTTT.